The next 3 T cell receptor beta chains were all read from a single sample in a study of blood T cell repertoires in COVID-19. Repertoires were generated with immunoSEQ multiplex PCR, while TCRdb's copy carries only in-frame clones and drops some. This repertoire shows around 320,000 clones, around 85% found once; its top ten account for 7.2%. The sequencing input was peripheral blood. The receptors originated from a human donor in a cohort sampled during active COVID-19.

This clone was counted only a few times. The chain joins TRBV12-3 or TRBV12-4 to TRBJ2-2, with a possible D match to TRBD1 (5 bases). This CDR3 has 13 amino acids. V shed 2 bases and J shed 4 bases, with 5 bases lying between them. CDR3 amino acids: CASSLQGTGELFF. The CDR3 bases are TGTGCCAGCAGTTTACAGGGCACCGGGGAGCTGTTTTTT.

The chain employs TRBV13 and TRBJ1-4, with TRBD1 as a possible D gene (6 bases). V lost 0 bases and J 4 bases, leaving 21 bases between the germline ends. This CDR3 contains 19 residues. The germline gives CDR1 PRHDT, CDR2 FYEKMQ (reference sequence). The CDR3 protein is CASSLGWSAGAIGNEKLFF. The CDR3, as DNA: TGTGCCAGCAGCTTAGGCTGGTCCGCAGGGGCTATAGGTAATGAAAAACTGTTTTTT.

The gene calls are TRBV25-1 and TRBJ2-2; D is perhaps TRBD1 (6 bases). Germline CDR1 is MGHDK and CDR2 is SYGVNS. V lost 1 base to trimming and J lost 0 bases, with 9 bases between them. The CDR3 extends over 16 amino acids. CDR3 protein: CASSESTGANTGELFF. The CDR3 DNA reads as TGTGCCAGCAGTGAATCGACAGGCGCGAACACCGGGGAGCTGTTTTTT.